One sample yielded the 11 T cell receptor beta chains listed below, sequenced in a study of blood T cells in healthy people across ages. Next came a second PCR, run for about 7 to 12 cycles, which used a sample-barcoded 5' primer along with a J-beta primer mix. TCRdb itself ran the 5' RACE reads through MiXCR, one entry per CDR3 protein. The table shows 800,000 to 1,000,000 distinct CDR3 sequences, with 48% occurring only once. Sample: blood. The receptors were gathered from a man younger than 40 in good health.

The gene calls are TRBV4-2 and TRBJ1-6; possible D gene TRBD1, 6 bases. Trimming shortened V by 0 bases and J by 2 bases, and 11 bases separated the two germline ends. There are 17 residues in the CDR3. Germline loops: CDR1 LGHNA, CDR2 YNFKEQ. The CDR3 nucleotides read TGTGCCAGCAGCCAAGAGGCCAGGGGCACCTATAATTCACCCCTCCACTTT. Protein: CASSQEARGTYNSPLHF.

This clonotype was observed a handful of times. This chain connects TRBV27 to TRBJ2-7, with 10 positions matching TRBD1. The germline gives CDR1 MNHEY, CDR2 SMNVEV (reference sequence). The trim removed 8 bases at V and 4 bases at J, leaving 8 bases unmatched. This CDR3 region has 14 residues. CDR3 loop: CASPYGTGVYEQYF. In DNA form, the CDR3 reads TGTGCCAGCCCGTACGGGACAGGGGTTTACGAGCAGTACTTC.

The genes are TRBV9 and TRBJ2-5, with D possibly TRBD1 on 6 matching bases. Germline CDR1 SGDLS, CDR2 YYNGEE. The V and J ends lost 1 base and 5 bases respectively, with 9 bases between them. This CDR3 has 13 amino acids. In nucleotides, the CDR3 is TGTGCCAGCAGCGTATCAGGGGTGGAGACCCAGTACTTC. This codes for CASSVSGVETQYF.

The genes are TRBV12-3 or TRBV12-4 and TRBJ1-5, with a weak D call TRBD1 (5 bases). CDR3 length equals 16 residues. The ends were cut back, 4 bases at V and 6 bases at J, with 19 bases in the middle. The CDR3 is CASSSTGIGGGQPQHF. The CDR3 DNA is TGTGCCAGCAGTTCCACGGGAATCGGGGGGGGTCAGCCCCAGCATTTT.

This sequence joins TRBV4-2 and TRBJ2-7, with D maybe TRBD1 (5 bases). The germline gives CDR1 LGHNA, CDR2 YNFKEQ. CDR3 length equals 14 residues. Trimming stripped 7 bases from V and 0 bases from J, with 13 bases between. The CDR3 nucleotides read TGTGCCAGCACCCGGACATTGAGCTCCTACGAGCAGTACTTC. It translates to CASTRTLSSYEQYF.

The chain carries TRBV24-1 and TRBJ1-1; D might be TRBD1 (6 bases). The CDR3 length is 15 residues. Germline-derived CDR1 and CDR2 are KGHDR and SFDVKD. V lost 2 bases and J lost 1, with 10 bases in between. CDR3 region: CATSDSGAGNTEAFF. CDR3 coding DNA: TGTGCCACCAGTGATTCGGGGGCGGGGAACACTGAAGCTTTCTTT.

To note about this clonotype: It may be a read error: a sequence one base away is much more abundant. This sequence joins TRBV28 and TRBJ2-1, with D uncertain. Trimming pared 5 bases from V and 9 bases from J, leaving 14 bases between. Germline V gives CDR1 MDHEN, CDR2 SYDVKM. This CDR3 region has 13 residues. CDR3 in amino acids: CASSPQLCFEQFF. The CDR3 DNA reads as TGTGCCAGCAGTCCTCAACTATGCTTTGAGCAGTTCTTC.

The CDR3 loop reads CSARRLAISTDTQYF. As DNA, the CDR3 is TGCAGTGCTAGACGCCTAGCGATTAGCACAGATACGCAGTATTTT. This rearrangement joins TRBV20-1 to TRBJ2-3; tentative D call: TRBD2 (6 bases). V gave up 2 bases and J gave up 0 bases, with 12 bases separating them. CDR3 size: 15 residues. CDR1 is DFQATT and CDR2 is SNEGSKA in the germline V gene (reference sequence).

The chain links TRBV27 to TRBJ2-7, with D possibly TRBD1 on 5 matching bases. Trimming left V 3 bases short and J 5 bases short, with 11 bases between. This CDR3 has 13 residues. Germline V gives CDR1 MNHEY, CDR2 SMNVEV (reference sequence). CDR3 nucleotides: TGTGCCAGCAGTTTGTACAGGTCGGACGAGCAGTACTTC. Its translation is CASSLYRSDEQYF.

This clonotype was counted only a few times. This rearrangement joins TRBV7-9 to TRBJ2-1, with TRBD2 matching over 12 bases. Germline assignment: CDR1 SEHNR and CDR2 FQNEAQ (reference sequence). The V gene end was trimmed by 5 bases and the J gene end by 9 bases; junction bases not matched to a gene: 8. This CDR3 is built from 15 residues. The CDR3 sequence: CASSATSGGQSEQFF. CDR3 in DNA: TGTGCCAGCAGCGCTACTAGCGGGGGGCAGTCTGAGCAGTTCTTC.

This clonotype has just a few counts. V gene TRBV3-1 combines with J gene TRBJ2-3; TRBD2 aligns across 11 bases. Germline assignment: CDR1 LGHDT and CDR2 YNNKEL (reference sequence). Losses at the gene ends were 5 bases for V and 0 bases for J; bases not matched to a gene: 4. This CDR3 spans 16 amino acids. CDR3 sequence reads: CASSILAGGSTDTQYF. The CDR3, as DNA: TGTGCCAGCAGCATCCTAGCGGGGGGCAGCACAGATACGCAGTATTTT.